What follows is one T cell receptor (beta chain) and its context. This entry comes from a study of siplizumab effects on memory and regulatory T cells. Method: immunoSEQ multiplex PCR; TCRdb's copy keeps in-frame clones and lacks some. The table records about 100,000 clones, approximately 90% of them present only once. V lost 4 bases and J 10 bases, leaving 11 bases between the germline ends. The CDR3 runs to 11 residues. Per germline, CDR1 SGHAT and CDR2 FQNNGV. The sequenced sample consisted of CD4+ T cells sorted from blood. V and J are TRBV11-2 and TRBJ2-7; D perhaps matches TRBD1 (6 bases). This clonotype was obtained from a human donor in good health. CDR3 amino acids: CASSYGGVQYF. The CDR3, as DNA: TGTGCCAGCAGCTATGGGGGCGTACAGTACTTC.